The T cell receptor beta chain described here comes from a study of synovial regulatory T cells in juvenile arthritis. Points from the study as a whole: iaTreg TCR repertoires were largely private across patients and partially overlapped synovial Teff and blood CPL. Inflammation-associated Treg cells in blood had less TCR diversity than the remaining blood Treg cells.

Eleven-patient cohort: some eleven active juvenile idiopathic arthritis patients, 3 polyarticular, 8 oligoarticular. Measured with immunoSEQ multiplex PCR; TCRdb has only the in-frame clones, and not every one. This repertoire comprises 9,000 to 10,000 clones; its ten largest clones make up approximately 0.73%. About this clone: The antigen is not known.

In germline, CDR1 is LNHDA, CDR2 SQIVND (reference sequence). The CDR3 has 13 residues. This entry has no DNA. Source material: Treg cells from blood. Stated subset: remaining (HLA-DR-negative) circulating blood Treg cells. The sequence came from a donor younger than 30 with juvenile idiopathic arthritis. The rearrangement links TRBV19 to TRBJ1-1. CDR3 loop: CATMGIMNTEAFF.